This TCR beta chain originates from a study of blood T cell repertoires in COVID-19 (dated by TCRdb to 2020 to 2022). With respect to the entire study: The collaborator samples originated in the United States, Italy and Spain and spanned the acute and convalescent phases of COVID-19. The prospective study material was composed of cDNA or gDNA derived from T cells, B-cell-depleted T cells, or PBMCs. Deeply sampled blood TCRbeta repertoires from subjects exposed to, actively infected with, or recovered from COVID-19 were included in the dataset. The repertoires were released in a freely available public database meant as a resource for research on the immune response to SARS-CoV-2. The samples were drawn from the first 160 participants of the ongoing ImmuneRACE study and from roughly 1,300 subjects provided by 6 global collaborators. The sample metadata nearly always contained a de-identified subject ID, COVID-19 status, age in years and sex. Where HLA class I and class II types were available, the types were taken from metadata supplied by the sample provider, not from assay-based typing.

A word on this clone: The antigen it binds to is not known. No base-level quality is on record; no much larger clone is a single base apart.

Whole blood was collected in K2EDTA tubes by collaborating institutions according to the institutions' own protocols. For TCRbeta analysis, collaborators shipped samples as frozen whole blood, isolated PBMCs, or DNA extracted from either of those sample types. Here is what the overall study found, with its caveats: The quantity of clinical and demographic metadata differed by source and by participant and was supplied without curation.

TCRbeta CDR3 regions were amplified from genomic DNA by means of the immunoSEQ Assay, a bias-controlled multiplex PCR. As for how the authors treated the data: Nucleated cell counts per sample were estimated from amplification of reference gene primers within the assay. Sequence reads were collapsed and filtered to measure the absolute abundance of every unique TCRbeta CDR3 rearrangement. For each sample, productive Simpson clonality was calculated as the square root of Simpson's diversity index over productive rearrangements. Drawn from immuneACCESS, this table holds only the in-frame rearrangements with V and J called that TCRdb kept. Clones are partly lost; checked studies trace under half to an unresolved V gene and leave the rest unexplained. That table gives V, J and clone size, and the DNA gave D and trimming. In all, the sample holds about 18,000 clones, and approximately 87% of those were seen once. The ten top clones hold approximately 10% of the sample.

The sequencing sample was made of peripheral blood. The receptor was isolated from a human donor in a cohort sampled during active COVID-19.

The DNA reads as follows: TGCGCCAGCAGTGAGACGGGGGACAGGTCGTATTCACCCCTCCACTTT. It specifies CASSETGDRSYSPLHF. The sequence joins TRBV10-2 to TRBJ1-6; the junction holds 8 bases that match TRBD1. After removal of 2 bases from V and 8 bases from J, the junction retains 8 bases not matched to a gene. Looking up the germline V gene yields CDR1 WSHSY and CDR2 SAAADI. The CDR3 measures 16 amino acids from cysteine to phenylalanine. Only the CDR3 DNA is retained, 48 bases long and in frame from the first base.